This T cell receptor beta chain was sequenced for a study of blood T cell repertoires in COVID-19. Looking at the study overall: Samples came from the United States, Italy and Spain, spanning acute and convalescent COVID-19. Sources were T cells, B-cell-depleted T cells, or PBMCs; the material itself was cDNA or gDNA.

CDR3 length: 13 residues. The V end lost 3 bases, the J end lost 2 bases, and 7 bases lay between the germline ends. Germline CDR1 MNHNS, CDR2 SASEGT. In the source study's methods: Estimated nucleated cell counts came from reference gene primer amplification. Method: immunoSEQ multiplex PCR; TCRdb's copy keeps in-frame clones and lacks some. The V and J calls and the clone size are those of that table, but D and trimming were determined from the DNA. The profile covers tens of thousands of clones, with around 88% appearing a single time and around 7% taken by the ten largest. The table lists this clone with a few counts. Within the sample, other DNA sequences also encode this same CDR3.

The clonotype originates from a woman of 80 years or more with acute or convalescent COVID-19. The sample comprised peripheral blood. The chain links TRBV6-1 to TRBJ1-2; D is perhaps TRBD1 (5 bases). CDR3 protein: CASSEGQNYGYTF. CDR3 sequence (DNA): TGTGCCAGCAGTGAGGGGCAGAACTATGGCTACACCTTC.